The 24 T cell receptor beta chains reported below all come from one sample, sequenced in a study of cytomegalovirus exposure and HLA in healthy donors. A multiplex PCR was run with 60 Vbeta primers and 13 Jbeta primers. Profiling relied on immunoSEQ multiplex PCR, and the TCRdb table lists in-frame clones only, not all of them. The data show roughly 120,000 clones, around two thirds seen once. What was sequenced was PBMCs. Receptors originate from a woman aged 40 to 55 in good health and CMV-seropositive.

V gene TRBV9 combines with J gene TRBJ1-2; a weak D match, TRBD1 (5 bases). Trimming pared 6 bases from V and 2 bases from J, leaving 14 bases between. The CDR3 sequence is 14 residues long. From germline, CDR1 is SGDLS and CDR2 YYNGEE. The CDR3: CASKDSPVNYGYTF. CDR3 DNA sequence: TGTGCCAGCAAAGACAGTCCCGTCAACTATGGCTACACCTTC.

The genes are TRBV18 and TRBJ1-1, with a possible D match to TRBD1 (5 bases). V was trimmed by 4 bases and J by 6 bases, leaving 9 bases between them. Germline V CDR1 and CDR2: KGHSH, LQKENI. This CDR3 spans 12 amino acids. CDR3 protein: CASSLAGAEAFF. The CDR3 DNA follows: TGTGCCAGCTCACTAGCGGGGGCTGAAGCTTTCTTT.

The V and J genes are TRBV27 and TRBJ1-2; D unresolved. Per germline, CDR1 MNHEY and CDR2 SMNVEV (reference sequence). This CDR3 spans 15 amino acids. Trimming removed 6 bases at V and 4 bases at J, with 18 bases between. The CDR3: CASRRNPGDFYGYTF. Written as DNA, the CDR3 is TGTGCCAGCAGGCGCAACCCCGGGGATTTCTATGGCTACACCTTC.

This clone turned up a few times. In DNA, the CDR3 is TGTGCCAGCACCTCATCCCAGGGAGGGACAGATACGCAGTATTTT. Translated: CASTSSQGGTDTQYF. The chain has TRBV2 and TRBJ2-3; TRBD2 aligns across 7 bases. The CDR3 consists of 15 residues. Trimming took 7 bases from V and 3 from J; bases not matched to a gene: 10. From germline, CDR1 is SNHLY and CDR2 FYNNEI.

The chain is built from TRBV7-2 and TRBJ2-7; D is perhaps TRBD1 (5 bases). The CDR3 totals 15 residues. Germline lookup yields CDR1 SGHTA and CDR2 FQGNSA. Trimming removed 2 bases at V and 3 bases at J, with 14 bases between. The CDR3: CASSLRGGQLYEQYF. The CDR3 nucleotides read TGTGCCAGCAGCTTACGAGGCGGACAACTCTACGAGCAGTACTTC. Based on the CDR3 plus reference TRBV7-2 and TRBJ2-7, the full variable domain is GAGVSQSPSNKVTEKGKDVELRCDPISGHTALYWYRQSLGQGLEFLIYFQGNSAPDKSGLPSDRFSAERTGGSVSTLTIQRTQQEDSAVYLCASSLRGGQLYEQYFGPGTRLTVT.

The chain is built from TRBV11-3 and TRBJ2-5, with D perhaps matching TRBD2 (6 bases). The length of the CDR3 is 14 residues. V shed 5 bases and J shed 4 bases, with 14 bases lying between them. Germline V gene sequence: CDR1 SGHNT, CDR2 YENEEA. CDR3 sequence: CASSPTPGGETQYF. Here the CDR3 DNA reads TGTGCCAGCAGCCCAACGCCCGGGGGAGAGACCCAGTACTTC.

V and J are TRBV14 and TRBJ2-5; 8 nucleotides line up with TRBD2. CDR1 is SGHDN, CDR2 FVKESK, per germline. This CDR3 is built from 17 residues. The V and J ends lost 0 bases and 2 bases, in that order; junction bases with no gene match: 8. The CDR3 DNA is TGTGCCAGCAGCCAAGAGATAGTAGCGGGGCCACAAGAGACCCAGTACTTC. Protein sequence: CASSQEIVAGPQETQYF.

This chain connects TRBV5-4 to TRBJ1-2; 7 nucleotides align to TRBD1. V was pared by 5 bases and J by 3 bases, with 4 bases of the junction left unmatched. This CDR3 spans 13 amino acids. Germline CDR1 SGHNT, CDR2 YYREEE (reference sequence). CDR3 region: CASRRDSYYGYTF. The DNA of the CDR3 is TGTGCCAGCAGGCGGGACAGCTACTATGGCTACACCTTC.

This clone was recorded only once. V is TRBV7-2 and J is TRBJ1-1; 9 bases agree with TRBD1. Trimming cost V 0 bases and J 4 bases; bases outside gene matches: 3. The germline V gene encodes CDR1 SGHTA and CDR2 FQGNSA. This CDR3 is 15 amino acids long. The CDR3: CASSLAGQGLTEAFF. The DNA for the CDR3 is TGTGCCAGCAGCTTAGCGGGACAGGGCCTCACTGAAGCTTTCTTT. The full variable domain, its missing parts supplied by reference TRBV7-2 and TRBJ1-1, is GAGVSQSPSNKVTEKGKDVELRCDPISGHTALYWYRQSLGQGLEFLIYFQGNSAPDKSGLPSDRFSAERTGGSVSTLTIQRTQQEDSAVYLCASSLAGQGLTEAFFGQGTRLTVV.

The chain carries TRBV15 and TRBJ1-1; TRBD1 aligns across 10 bases. V lost 1 base, J lost 5 bases, and 4 bases stayed unmatched. The CDR3 loop spans 15 amino acids. The V gene's germline CDR1 is LNHNV and CDR2 YYDKDF (reference sequence). The CDR3 bases are TGTGCCACCAGCAGAGGAGGGACAGGGGTGACTGAAGCTTTCTTT. Protein sequence: CATSRGGTGVTEAFF.

The chain carries TRBV9 and TRBJ1-3; a weak D match, TRBD1 (5 bases). The CDR3 extends over 15 amino acids. Trimming removed 3 bases from V and 2 bases from J, with 12 bases in between. Germline V lookup: CDR1 SGDLS, CDR2 YYNGEE. The CDR3 sequence is CASSEMGQTGNTIYF. In DNA, the CDR3 is TGTGCCAGCAGCGAGATGGGGCAAACTGGAAACACCATATATTTT.

V and J are TRBV5-1 and TRBJ1-2; D unclear. This CDR3 has 14 residues. Trimming stripped 5 bases from V and 0 bases from J, with 11 bases between. Germline V CDR1 and CDR2: SGHRS, YFSETQ. The CDR3 region has the DNA TGCGCCAGCAGTCCCTCGGAGTCTAACTATGGCTACACCTTC. Protein sequence: CASSPSESNYGYTF.

The chain joins TRBV7-2 to TRBJ1-6, with D uncertain. The CDR3 spans 15 residues. The germline V gene encodes CDR1 SGHTA and CDR2 FQGNSA. V gave up 1 base and J gave up 9 bases, with 13 bases separating them. As DNA, the CDR3 is TGTGCCAGCAGCTTAGTAATGGGCGACACTTCACCCCTCCACTTT. Amino acids: CASSLVMGDTSPLHF. The entire variable domain, with the rest obtained from reference TRBV7-2 and TRBJ1-6, is as follows: GAGVSQSPSNKVTEKGKDVELRCDPISGHTALYWYRQSLGQGLEFLIYFQGNSAPDKSGLPSDRFSAERTGGSVSTLTIQRTQQEDSAVYLCASSLVMGDTSPLHFGNGTRLTVT.

This clone occurred once. The chain is built from TRBV29-1 and TRBJ1-2; TRBD1 is a possible D gene (5 bases). This CDR3 has 14 amino acids. The V end lost 3 bases, the J end lost 4 bases, and 15 bases lay between the germline ends. CDR1 and CDR2 from the germline V gene are SQVTM and ANQGSEA. The CDR3 loop reads CSVDSGSFIYGYTF. In DNA, the CDR3 is TGCAGCGTTGATTCAGGGTCGTTTATCTATGGCTACACCTTC.

The V gene is TRBV9, the J gene TRBJ2-1, with unresolved D. This CDR3 has 15 residues. Trimming removed 0 bases from V and 2 bases from J, with 9 bases in between. Looked up from germline, CDR1 is SGDLS and CDR2 is YYNGEE. The CDR3 region is CASSVDAAAYNEQFF. CDR3 in DNA: TGTGCCAGCAGCGTAGACGCGGCGGCCTACAATGAGCAGTTCTTC.

The V and J genes are TRBV18 and TRBJ2-7, with D possibly being TRBD1 (6 bases). CDR3 length equals 14 residues. The V gene lost 1 base and the J gene lost 5 bases, with 12 bases spanning the gap. Germline V lookup: CDR1 KGHSH, CDR2 LQKENI. The CDR3 bases are TGTGCCAGCTCACCACGGCCAGGGGCGGACGAGCAGTACTTC. This encodes CASSPRPGADEQYF. The whole variable domain, filled in from reference TRBV18 and TRBJ2-7, reads NAGVMQNPRHLVRRRGQEARLRCSPMKGHSHVYWYRQLPEEGLKFMVYLQKENIIDESGMPKERFSAEFPKEGPSILRIQQVVRGDSAAYFCASSPRPGADEQYFGPGTRLTVT.

The CDR3 here is CASSSIVGQRDREVNNQPQHF. CDR3 bases: TGCGCCAGCAGTTCAATCGTGGGACAGCGAGATCGTGAGGTGAACAATCAGCCCCAGCATTTT. V and J are TRBV23-1 and TRBJ1-5; 7 bases align to TRBD1. TRBV23-1 is sorted into the ORF group, with uncertain function. V shed 5 bases and J 3 bases; nucleotides not matched to a gene: 25. The CDR3 is made up of 21 amino acids.

The chain recombines TRBV5-1 with TRBJ1-6; D is unresolved. V was cut by 0 bases and J by 10 bases, with 11 bases left in between. CDR1 and CDR2 from the germline V gene are SGHRS and YFSETQ. The CDR3 sequence is 14 residues long. CDR3 nucleotides: TGCGCCAGCAGCTTGGGGGCAGCCACCTCACCCCTCCACTTT. It translates to CASSLGAATSPLHF. Full variable domain (remainder filled in from reference TRBV5-1 and TRBJ1-6): KAGVTQTPRYLIKTRGQQVTLSCSPISGHRSVSWYQQTPGQGLQFLFEYFSETQRNKGNFPGRFSGRQFSNSRSEMNVSTLELGDSALYLCASSLGAATSPLHFGNGTRLTVT.

The V and J genes are TRBV19 and TRBJ2-7; 7 bases are a match to TRBD2. Germline V CDR1 and CDR2: LNHDA, SQIVND (reference sequence). V was pared by 6 bases and J by 3 bases, with 14 bases of the junction left unmatched. This CDR3 comprises 16 residues. The CDR3 reads CASSPKSGTPNYEQYF. The CDR3 nucleotides are TGTGCCAGTAGCCCCAAGAGCGGGACCCCTAACTACGAGCAGTACTTC.

This chain connects TRBV7-3 to TRBJ2-7; 9 nucleotides agree with TRBD2. Per germline, CDR1 SGHTA and CDR2 FQGTGA. Unmatched junction bases numbered 8, after V lost 5 bases and J lost 3 bases. The CDR3 spans 15 residues. Written as DNA, the CDR3 is TGTGCCAGCAGCCCAACCGGGACTAGCTACTACGAGCAGTACTTC. Translation gives CASSPTGTSYYEQYF.

V gene TRBV2 combines with J gene TRBJ1-6, with 9 bases that match TRBD1. The V segment lost 5 bases and the J segment 7 bases; nucleotides outside the gene matches: 3. The CDR3 covers 14 residues. Germline CDR1 SNHLY, CDR2 FYNNEI. The chain's CDR3 is CASSSGTGNSPLHF. Written as DNA, the CDR3 is TGTGCCAGCAGTTCCGGGACAGGGAATTCACCCCTCCACTTT.

Notes on this clone: Within the sample, other DNA sequences also encode this same CDR3. The gene calls are TRBV7-2 and TRBJ1-1, with D tentatively TRBD1 (5 bases). The CDR3 sequence is 13 residues long. The V end lost 3 bases, the J end lost 5 bases, and 10 bases lay between the germline ends. Germline V gene lookup returns CDR1 SGHTA and CDR2 FQGNSA. CDR3 in amino acids: CASSLQGSTEAFF. The DNA for the CDR3 is TGTGCCAGCAGCTTGCAGGGTAGTACTGAAGCTTTCTTT.

This clone appeared once. The rearrangement uses TRBV29-1 and TRBJ2-7; TRBD2 agrees at 8 bases. The CDR3 spans 15 residues. Germline trimming cut 6 bases from V and 3 bases from J; bases unmatched to any gene: 13. The germline CDR1 and CDR2 sequences are SQVTM and ANQGSEA. The CDR3 sequence: CSVEPLGTSYYEQYF. CDR3 DNA: TGCAGCGTGGAGCCCCTGGGGACTAGTTACTACGAGCAGTACTTC.

The chain uses TRBV7-8 and TRBJ2-5; 13 bases match TRBD2. The CDR3 extends over 17 amino acids. Germline CDR1 SGHVS, CDR2 FQNEAQ. Trimming took 5 bases from V and 5 from J; bases not matched to a gene: 11. This chain's CDR3 is CASSNTPGLAGSETQYF. In DNA, the CDR3 is TGTGCCAGCAGCAATACTCCGGGACTAGCGGGGAGCGAGACCCAGTACTTC. The full variable domain, rest sourced from reference TRBV7-8 and TRBJ2-5, is GAGVSQSPRYKVAKRGQDVALRCDPISGHVSLFWYQQALGQGPEFLTYFQNEAQLDKSGLPSDRFFAERPEGSVSTLKIQRTQQEDSAVYLCASSNTPGLAGSETQYFGPGTRLLVL.